The 16 T cell receptor beta chains in this list originate from one sample, sequenced in a study of graft-versus-host responses after intestinal transplantation (dated by TCRdb to the early 2020s). The library was built by means of the immunoSEQ multiplex PCR assay. As stored in TCRdb, this immuneACCESS dataset retains in-frame rearrangements with V and J assigned. A fraction of the clones does not appear; measured against another copy, unresolved V genes explain less than half of the discrepancy, and the remainder lacks a known reason. The sample table contains approximately 4,100 clones; only one count was recorded for approximately 21% of them. The ten largest clones add up to 4.5% to 5.5% of the sample. The time point tag for this specimen amounts to: cells obtained before transplantation from donor or recipient. Sequencing used alloreactive CD4+ T cells from a mixed lymphocyte reaction culture, obtained before transplantation. The cell subset or site label on this specimen signifies: CFSE-low proliferating T cells sorted from approximately 6-day pre-transplant mixed lymphocyte reaction (GvH or HvG direction). The receptors stem from a human patient who was an organ donor for intestinal transplantation.

The DNA of the CDR3 is TGTGCCAGCAGCTTAGCGGCGGCGATTGAAGCTTTCTTT. Its protein product is CASSLAAAIEAFF. The V and J genes are TRBV7-2 and TRBJ1-1; no clear D gene. Germline V gene lookup returns CDR1 SGHTA and CDR2 FQGNSA. The CDR3 sequence is 13 residues long. V lost 0 bases and J 7 bases, leaving 9 bases between the germline ends.

This clone has more than one count but fewer than ten. J is TRBJ2-5 and V is TRBV2; TRBD2 matches at 10 bases. Germline CDR1 reads SNHLY; CDR2 reads FYNNEI. V lost 6 bases and J lost 6; bases outside the gene matches: 7. The CDR3 loop spans 14 amino acids. This chain's CDR3 is CASRDLAGVQTQYF. The CDR3 DNA reads TGTGCCAGCAGGGATCTAGCGGGGGTCCAGACCCAGTACTTC.

There are a few counts of this clone. This rearrangement joins TRBV18 to TRBJ2-1, with 10 bases lining up with TRBD2. The trim removed 5 bases at V and 4 bases at J, leaving 5 bases unmatched. CDR3 length equals 15 residues. Germline V CDR1 and CDR2: KGHSH, LQKENI. CDR3 in DNA: TGTGCCAGCTCAAAACTAGCGGGGCCATACAATGAGCAGTTCTTC. This encodes CASSKLAGPYNEQFF.

This clone was seen a handful of times. The chain carries TRBV30 and TRBJ1-6; 9 positions agree with TRBD1. V shed 4 bases, J shed 10 bases, and the junction held 8 bases outside the gene matches. Germline values: CDR1 GTSNPN, CDR2 SVGIG (reference sequence). The CDR3 length is 14 residues. The CDR3 region is CAWTQDRGGSPLHF. DNA for the CDR3: TGTGCCTGGACCCAGGACAGGGGAGGATCACCCCTCCACTTT.

This clone is medium-sized (0.01 to 0.1%). The J gene is TRBJ2-2, the V gene TRBV5-1; a possible D gene is TRBD2 (5 bases). V was pared by 4 bases and J by 6 bases, with 10 bases between. The CDR3 loop spans 13 amino acids. Germline CDR1 reads SGHRS; CDR2 reads YFSETQ. CDR3 sequence (DNA): TGCGCCAGCAGCCTAAGGGAGTCCGGGGAGCTGTTTTTT. Translating gives CASSLRESGELFF. Full variable domain (rest looked up from reference TRBV5-1 and TRBJ2-2): KAGVTQTPRYLIKTRGQQVTLSCSPISGHRSVSWYQQTPGQGLQFLFEYFSETQRNKGNFPGRFSGRQFSNSRSEMNVSTLELGDSALYLCASSLRESGELFFGEGSRLTVL.

The chain carries TRBV6-6 and TRBJ1-4; D is unclear. CDR1 is MNHNY and CDR2 is SVGAGI in the germline V gene (reference sequence). Deletions cut 7 bases from V and 4 bases from J, with 13 bases between. This CDR3 has 14 amino acids. For the CDR3, the DNA is TGTGCCAGCAATCGGCGAGGGTTTAATGAAAAACTGTTTTTT. It encodes CASNRRGFNEKLFF.

This clone was detected only a few times. This chain links TRBV5-5 with TRBJ1-1, with 8 bases identical to TRBD1. The CDR3 spans 15 residues. Germline loops: CDR1 SGHKS, CDR2 YYEKEE (reference sequence). V dropped 0 bases and J dropped 5; count of bases not matched to a gene: 6. This CDR3 reads CASSLGTGTVTEAFF. CDR3 DNA: TGTGCCAGCAGCTTGGGGACAGGGACGGTTACTGAAGCTTTCTTT.

This sequence joins TRBV19 and TRBJ1-2; D is unresolved. The V end was cut by 3 bases, the J end by 8 bases, with 16 bases between. The CDR3 is 14 amino acids. Germline V CDR1 and CDR2: LNHDA, SQIVND (reference sequence). This CDR3 is CASSMLPAGRGYTF. The CDR3 DNA sequence: TGTGCCAGTAGTATGCTCCCGGCCGGGAGGGGCTACACCTTC.

By share, this clone ranks as medium-sized. J is TRBJ2-5 and V is TRBV4-2, with 8 bases aligning to TRBD1. Per germline, CDR1 LGHNA and CDR2 YNFKEQ. The J segment lost 6 bases and the V segment lost 0 bases, leaving 6 bases of the junction unmatched. CDR3 length: 15 amino acids. The CDR3 loop is CASSQDNDRGQTQYF. CDR3 DNA sequence: TGTGCCAGCAGCCAAGATAACGACAGGGGTCAGACCCAGTACTTC.

By share, this clone ranks as medium-sized (0.01 to 0.1%). This sequence joins TRBV5-6 and TRBJ2-2; D is possibly TRBD1 (6 bases). V was trimmed by 4 bases and J by 0 bases, leaving 13 bases between them. This CDR3 comprises 16 residues. CDR1 and CDR2 from the germline V gene are SGHDT and YYEEEE. The CDR3 region is CASSHGRGTNTGELFF. CDR3 bases: TGTGCCAGCAGCCATGGAAGGGGGACGAACACCGGGGAGCTGTTTTTT.

This clone was recorded a few times. This rearrangement joins TRBV11-2 to TRBJ2-5, with D possibly being TRBD1 (6 bases). The CDR3 loop spans 16 amino acids. The ends were cut back, 2 bases at V and 1 base at J, with 14 bases in the middle. Looked up from germline, CDR1 is SGHAT and CDR2 is FQNNGV. Here the CDR3 reads CASSLYLGASQETQYF. CDR3 DNA: TGTGCCAGCAGCTTATACTTGGGGGCGAGCCAAGAGACCCAGTACTTC. Filled out from reference TRBV11-2 and TRBJ2-5, the complete variable domain reads EAGVAQSPRYKIIEKRQSVAFWCNPISGHATLYWYQQILGQGPKLLIQFQNNGVVDDSQLPKDRFSAERLKGVDSTLKIQPAKLEDSAVYLCASSLYLGASQETQYFGPGTRLLVL.

The rearrangement uses TRBV11-1 and TRBJ2-1, with 9 bases fitting TRBD2. The CDR3 length is 15 residues. V dropped 5 bases and J dropped 6; count of bases not matched to a gene: 8. Germline V lookup: CDR1 SGHAT, CDR2 FQDESV (reference sequence). In nucleotides, the CDR3 is TGTGCCAGCAGCCTTCGGCTAGCGGGATTCAATGAGCAGTTCTTC. The encoded protein is CASSLRLAGFNEQFF.

This chain joins TRBV19 and TRBJ1-2, with unresolved D. Trimming pared 3 bases from V and 1 base from J, leaving 6 bases between. This CDR3 spans 13 amino acids. CDR1 and CDR2 from the germline V gene are LNHDA and SQIVND (reference sequence). The CDR3 DNA reads as TGTGCCAGTAGTATTGGCCTTAACTATGGCTACACCTTC. Amino acids: CASSIGLNYGYTF. The whole variable domain, remainder taken from reference TRBV19 and TRBJ1-2, is DGGITQSPKYLFRKEGQNVTLSCEQNLNHDAMYWYRQDPGQGLRLIYYSQIVNDFQKGDIAEGYSVSREKKESFPLTVTSAQKNPTAFYLCASSIGLNYGYTFGSGTRLTVV.

By sample share, this clone is medium-sized (0.01 to 0.1%). The chain recombines TRBV19 with TRBJ1-6, with D tentatively TRBD1 (6 bases). The germline V and J ends were trimmed by 5 bases and 4 bases, with 18 bases remaining between them. Germline assignment: CDR1 LNHDA and CDR2 SQIVND (reference sequence). The CDR3 has 17 residues. This CDR3 is CASSPLGQSAYNSPLHF. The CDR3 DNA follows: TGTGCCAGTAGTCCCCTAGGACAGTCCGCGTATAATTCACCCCTCCACTTT.

This chain links TRBV4-1 with TRBJ2-4, with a weak D call TRBD2 (6 bases). Trimming removed 5 bases from V and 15 bases from J, with 20 bases in between. Germline-derived CDR1 and CDR2 are MGHRA and YSYEKL. The CDR3 extends over 13 amino acids. The CDR3 DNA reads TGCGCCAGCAGCGCACCGGAGGGCCCTGCCCCGTACTTC. Its translation is CASSAPEGPAPYF.

This clone has a count of ten or more. The chain uses TRBV6-1 and TRBJ1-1; D remains ambiguous. Germline CDR1 MNHNS, CDR2 SASEGT. V was pared by 5 bases and J by 0 bases, with 10 bases between. The CDR3 covers 14 residues. CDR3 sequence: CASSLDTLNTEAFF. In DNA form, the CDR3 reads TGTGCCAGCAGTCTCGACACCTTGAACACTGAAGCTTTCTTT.